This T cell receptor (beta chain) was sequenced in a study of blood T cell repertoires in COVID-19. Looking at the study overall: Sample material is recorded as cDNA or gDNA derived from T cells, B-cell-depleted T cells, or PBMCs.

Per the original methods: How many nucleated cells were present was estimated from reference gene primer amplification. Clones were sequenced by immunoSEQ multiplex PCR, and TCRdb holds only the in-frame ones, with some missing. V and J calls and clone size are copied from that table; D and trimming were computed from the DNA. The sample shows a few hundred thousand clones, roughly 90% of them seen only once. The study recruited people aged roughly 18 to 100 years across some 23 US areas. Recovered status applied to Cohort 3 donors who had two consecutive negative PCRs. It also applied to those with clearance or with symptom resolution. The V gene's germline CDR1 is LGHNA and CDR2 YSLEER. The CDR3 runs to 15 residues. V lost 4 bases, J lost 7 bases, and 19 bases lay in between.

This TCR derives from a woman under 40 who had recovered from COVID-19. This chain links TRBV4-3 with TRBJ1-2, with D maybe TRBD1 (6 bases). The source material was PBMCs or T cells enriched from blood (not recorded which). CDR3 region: CASSPEHPGVRGYTF. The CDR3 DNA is TGCGCCAGCAGCCCCGAGCACCCAGGGGTACGTGGCTACACCTTC.